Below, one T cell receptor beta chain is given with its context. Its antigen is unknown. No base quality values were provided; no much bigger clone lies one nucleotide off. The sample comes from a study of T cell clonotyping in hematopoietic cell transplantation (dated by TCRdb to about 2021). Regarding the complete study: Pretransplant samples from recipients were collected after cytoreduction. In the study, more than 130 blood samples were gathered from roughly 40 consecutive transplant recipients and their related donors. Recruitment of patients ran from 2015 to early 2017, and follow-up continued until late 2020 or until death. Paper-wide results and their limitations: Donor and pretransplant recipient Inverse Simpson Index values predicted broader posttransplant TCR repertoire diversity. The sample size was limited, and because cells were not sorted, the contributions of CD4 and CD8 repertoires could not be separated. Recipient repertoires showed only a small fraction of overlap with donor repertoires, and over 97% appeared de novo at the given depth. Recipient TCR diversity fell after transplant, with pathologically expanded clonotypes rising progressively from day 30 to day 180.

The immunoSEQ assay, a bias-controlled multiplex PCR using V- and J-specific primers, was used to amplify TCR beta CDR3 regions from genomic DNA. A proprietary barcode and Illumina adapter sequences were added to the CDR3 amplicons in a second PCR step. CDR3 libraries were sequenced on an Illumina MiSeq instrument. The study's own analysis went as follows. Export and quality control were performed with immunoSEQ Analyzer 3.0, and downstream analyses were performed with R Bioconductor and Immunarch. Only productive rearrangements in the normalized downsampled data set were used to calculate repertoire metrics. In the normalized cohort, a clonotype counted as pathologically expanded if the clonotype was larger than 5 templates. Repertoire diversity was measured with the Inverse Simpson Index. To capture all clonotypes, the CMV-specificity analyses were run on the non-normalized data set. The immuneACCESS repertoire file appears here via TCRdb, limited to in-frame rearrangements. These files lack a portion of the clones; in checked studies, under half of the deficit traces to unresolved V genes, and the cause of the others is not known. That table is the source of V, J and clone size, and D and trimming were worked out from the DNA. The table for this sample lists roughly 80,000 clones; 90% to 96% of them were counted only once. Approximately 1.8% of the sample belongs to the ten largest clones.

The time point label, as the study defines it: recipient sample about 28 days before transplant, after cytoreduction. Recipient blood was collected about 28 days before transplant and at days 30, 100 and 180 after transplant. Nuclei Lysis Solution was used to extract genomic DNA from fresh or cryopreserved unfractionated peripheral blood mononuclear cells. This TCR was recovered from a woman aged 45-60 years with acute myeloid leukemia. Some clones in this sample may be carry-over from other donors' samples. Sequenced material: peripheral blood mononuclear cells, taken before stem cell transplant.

CDR3 sequence: CAGRGDPHQPQHF. The DNA sequence is TGTGCCGGACGTGGGGACCCCCATCAGCCCCAGCATTTT. Recombination linked TRBV30 to TRBJ1-5; TRBD1 is a weak D gene call, 5 bases matching. CDR1 and CDR2, per the germline V gene (reference sequence), are GTSNPN and SVGIG. The junction carries 16 bases between V and J, which are trimmed by 8 bases and 5 bases respectively. The CDR3 spans 13 residues, from the cysteine through the phenylalanine. CDR3 DNA is the only sequence kept; it has 39 bases, read in frame from the first base.